This paragraph reports one TCR beta chain. The antigen is not known. The entry originates in a study of circulating and synovial CD4+ cells in juvenile arthritis. Some clones are missing from TCRdb's copy, which holds only in-frame ones; the method was immunoSEQ multiplex PCR. In the table there are 34,000 or so clones, around 95% of which are singletons. Study-wide results and limits: Measured synovium overlap likely understates the true shared repertoire. CPL and bulk CD4 samples differed at least tenfold in T cell genomes. These blood cells shared more CDR3 sequences with synovium than bulk blood.

The germline V gene has CDR1 SGHVS and CDR2 FQNEAQ. This CDR3 is built from 15 residues. Losses at the gene ends were 0 bases for V and 5 bases for J; bases not matched to a gene: 2. Patients with active juvenile idiopathic arthritis donated these samples. The specimen was CD4+ T cells from blood. This TCR was recovered from a human donor with juvenile idiopathic arthritis. The rearrangement joins TRBV7-8 to TRBJ1-2; the match to TRBD1 covers 11 bases. CDR3 nucleotide sequence: TGTGCCAGCAGCTTAGCTGGGACAGGGGGTTATGGCTACACCTTC. This codes for CASSLAGTGGYGYTF.